The 26 T cell receptor beta chains below were found in one sample sequenced in a study of CD8 T cells in ankylosing spondylitis. TCRdb passed the 5' RACE reads through MiXCR, listing each CDR3 protein once. Seen here are some 200,000 distinct CDR3 sequences, around 13% observed once, and the top ten hold about 15%. Material for sequencing was blood, either unsorted or a sorted T cell fraction (not recorded which). These receptors all come from a male donor with ankylosing spondylitis or in good health (not recorded which).

The chain couples TRBV11-2 to TRBJ2-1, with 10 bases that match TRBD1. The CDR3 length is 17 residues. Trimming took 5 bases from V and 0 from J; bases not matched to a gene: 7. Germline V gene lookup returns CDR1 SGHAT and CDR2 FQNNGV. The CDR3 region is CASSGWDRGGSYNEQFF. As DNA, the CDR3 is TGTGCCAGCAGCGGATGGGACAGGGGAGGCTCCTACAATGAGCAGTTCTTC.

This clonotype was counted between two and nine times. The chain employs TRBV12-3 or TRBV12-4 and TRBJ1-1; 7 bases fit TRBD1. The CDR3 sequence is 12 residues long. J gave up 1 base and V 10 bases, and 3 bases lay outside the gene matches. The CDR3 spells CAIRQGNTEAFF. Here the CDR3 DNA reads TGTGCCATCCGACAGGGGAACACTGAAGCTTTCTTT.

The sample holds a few counts of this clonotype. The chain recombines TRBV19 with TRBJ2-1; TRBD2 agrees at 7 bases. CDR3 length equals 15 residues. V shed 1 base and J 4 bases; nucleotides not matched to a gene: 4. Germline lookup yields CDR1 LNHDA and CDR2 SQIVND (reference sequence). The CDR3 coding sequence is TGTGCCAGTAGTATAGGGCAGGGACTATACAATGAGCAGTTCTTC. Its translation is CASSIGQGLYNEQFF.

This clonotype was found many times. V usage is TRBV6-2 or TRBV6-3 and J usage is TRBJ2-1; D is unresolved. V was shortened by 5 bases and J by 3 bases, with 5 bases between the two germline ends. Germline assignment: CDR1 MNHEY and CDR2 SVGEGT. The CDR3 runs 12 residues. CDR3 residues: CASSANYNEQFF. CDR3 coding DNA: TGTGCCAGCAGTGCCAACTACAATGAGCAGTTCTTC.

The V call is TRBV20-1, the J call TRBJ2-7; D is perhaps TRBD1 or TRBD2 (6 bases each). Trimming stripped 3 bases from V and 4 bases from J, with 19 bases between. This CDR3 has 15 amino acids. Germline-derived CDR1 and CDR2 are DFQATT and SNEGSKA (reference sequence). The CDR3 here is CSASDMGGAAYEQYF. The CDR3 nucleotides read TGCAGTGCTAGTGACATGGGGGGCGCGGCGTACGAGCAGTACTTC.

The rearrangement links TRBV3-1 to TRBJ1-4, with D tentatively TRBD1 (5 bases). Trimming shortened V by 1 base and J by 5 bases, and 11 bases separated the two germline ends. CDR1 and CDR2 from the germline V gene are LGHDT and YNNKEL (reference sequence). The CDR3 covers 15 residues. The CDR3 sequence: CASSQARGRNEKLFF. The CDR3 DNA reads TGTGCCAGCAGCCAAGCCCGGGGGAGGAATGAAAAACTGTTTTTT.

With regard to this clonotype: One junction end does not reproduce the germline sequence, and a read error may be involved. The J gene is TRBJ2-7, the V gene TRBV5-1, with TRBD2 matching 10 bases. Germline lookup yields CDR1 SGHRS and CDR2 YFSETQ. The CDR3 length is 15 residues. CDR3 coding DNA: TGTGCCAGCAGTTTAGGCCTAGCGGGAGTGAGCGAGCAGTACTTC. This codes for CASSLGLAGVSEQYF.

This clonotype was counted between two and nine times. The genes are TRBV10-3 and TRBJ2-7; possible D gene TRBD2, 6 bases. This CDR3 is built from 17 residues. V lost 6 bases, J lost 4 bases, and 25 bases lay in between. From germline, CDR1 is ENHRY and CDR2 SYGVKD. CDR3 loop: CAISDPLGGVPHYEQYF. CDR3 nucleotides: TGTGCCATCAGCGACCCGCTCGGGGGAGTGCCCCATTACGAGCAGTACTTC.

The V call is TRBV9, the J call TRBJ2-1; TRBD2 agrees at 7 bases. Germline CDR1 SGDLS, CDR2 YYNGEE. The ends lost 4 bases at V and 1 base at J; junction bases unmatched: 20. This CDR3 is built from 20 residues. The CDR3 here is CASSPEGLAAAGESYNEQFF. In DNA form, the CDR3 reads TGTGCCAGCAGCCCCGAGGGGCTAGCGGCGGCCGGGGAGTCCTACAATGAGCAGTTCTTC.

This clonotype was seen many times. The chain carries TRBV12-3 or TRBV12-4 and TRBJ1-3, with D tentatively TRBD1 (5 bases). The CDR3 length is 16 residues. Trimming pared 7 bases from V and 1 base from J, leaving 17 bases between. The CDR3 sequence: CASILGRGSSGNTIYF. CDR3 coding DNA: TGTGCCAGCATCCTCGGTCGGGGGTCGTCTGGAAACACCATATATTTT.

This clonotype was recorded many times. V is TRBV4-1 and J is TRBJ2-7; TRBD2 agrees at 9 bases. The J segment lost 5 bases and the V segment lost 4 bases, leaving 12 bases of the junction unmatched. The CDR3 consists of 16 residues. The V gene's germline CDR1 is MGHRA and CDR2 YSYEKL. The CDR3: CASSPGGRGGANEQYF. In nucleotides, the CDR3 is TGCGCCAGCAGCCCAGGAGGTCGCGGGGGGGCGAACGAGCAGTACTTC.

This sequence joins TRBV6-1 and TRBJ2-2; 8 nucleotides match TRBD1. This CDR3 comprises 15 residues. The V gene's germline CDR1 is MNHNS and CDR2 SASEGT. V was clipped by 10 bases and J by 6 bases; unmatched bases: 13. The CDR3 region has the DNA TGTGCCACACTGGGTCGGGCAGGGGGCCCCGGGGAGCTGTTTTTT. Amino acid sequence: CATLGRAGGPGELFF.

This clonotype was detected only a few times. The chain couples TRBV25-1 to TRBJ1-2, with D unresolved. Germline V gene data show CDR1 as MGHDK and CDR2 as SYGVNS. V lost 10 bases, J lost 3 bases, and 12 bases lay in between. The CDR3 is 12 residues long. The CDR3 is CATLGEDYGYTF. CDR3 coding DNA: TGTGCCACCTTGGGAGAGGACTATGGCTACACCTTC.

The chain links TRBV6-1 to TRBJ2-5; D not resolved. Germline V gene data show CDR1 as MNHNS and CDR2 as SASEGT. CDR3 size: 14 residues. V lost 6 bases and J lost 2, with 13 bases in between. The CDR3 nucleotides read TGTGCCAGCAGGCGGTTCGGTCCTCAAGAGACCCAGTACTTC. Its translation: CASRRFGPQETQYF.

This clonotype came up a few times. J is TRBJ1-1 and V is TRBV30, with D perhaps TRBD1 (5 bases). CDR3 length: 15 residues. The germline V and J ends were trimmed by 1 base and 5 bases, with 17 bases remaining between them. The germline V gene has CDR1 GTSNPN and CDR2 SVGIG (reference sequence). CDR3 DNA sequence: TGTGCCTGGAGTGGTATGGGACCCACGGGGACTGAAGCTTTCTTT. Residues: CAWSGMGPTGTEAFF.

This clonotype was counted only a few times. V is TRBV14 and J is TRBJ1-2; D gene uncertain. The CDR3 sequence is 13 residues long. Trimming stripped 0 bases from V and 2 bases from J, with 4 bases between. Germline assignment: CDR1 SGHDN and CDR2 FVKESK. CDR3: CASSQETNYGYTF. CDR3 sequence (DNA): TGTGCCAGCAGCCAAGAGACGAACTATGGCTACACCTTC.

This clonotype has more than one count but fewer than ten. This chain uses TRBV6-2 or TRBV6-3 with TRBJ2-5; unclear D gene. V shed 1 base and J shed 3 bases, with 15 bases lying between them. The germline gives CDR1 MNHEY, CDR2 SVGEGT. This CDR3 has 16 amino acids. The CDR3 region is CASSYLYAAAEETQYF. DNA for the CDR3: TGTGCCAGCAGTTACTTGTACGCGGCGGCAGAAGAGACCCAGTACTTC.

Only a few counts were recorded for this clonotype. The genes are TRBV29-1 and TRBJ2-1; D remains ambiguous. The CDR3 covers 14 residues. The germline V gene encodes CDR1 SQVTM and CDR2 ANQGSEA. The germline V and J ends were trimmed by 3 bases and 0 bases, with 9 bases remaining between them. The CDR3 DNA follows: TGCAGCGTTGACCCCCAGAGCTCCTACAATGAGCAGTTCTTC. Its protein product is CSVDPQSSYNEQFF.

The CDR3 region is CASSYGVGANVLTF. CDR3 DNA sequence: TGTGCCAGCAGTTACGGGGTGGGGGCCAACGTCCTGACTTTC. The rearrangement uses TRBV6-5 and TRBJ2-6, with D uncertain. Germline CDR1 MNHEY, CDR2 SVGAGI. V lost 2 bases, J lost 4 bases, and 6 bases lay in between. This CDR3 region has 14 residues.

This clonotype was detected ten times or more. The chain uses TRBV5-6 and TRBJ2-7; D is unclear. CDR1 is SGHDT and CDR2 is YYEEEE in the germline V gene. Trimming stripped 4 bases from V and 2 bases from J, with 7 bases between. This CDR3 region has 12 residues. CDR3 loop: CASSRRAYEQYF. The CDR3 DNA sequence: TGTGCCAGCAGCAGACGGGCCTACGAGCAGTACTTC.

This clonotype has at least ten counts. This rearrangement joins TRBV5-1 to TRBJ2-2, with D perhaps matching TRBD2 (6 bases). CDR3 length: 12 residues. Germline V lookup: CDR1 SGHRS, CDR2 YFSETQ. V gave up 7 bases and J gave up 4 bases, with 8 bases separating them. Written as DNA, the CDR3 is TGCGCCAGCCTCGGGAGCACCGGGGAGCTGTTTTTT. Its protein is CASLGSTGELFF.

This clonotype was counted between two and nine times. The rearrangement uses TRBV20-1 and TRBJ2-3; 7 bases map to TRBD2. Losses at the gene ends were 6 bases for V and 5 bases for J; bases not matched to a gene: 5. CDR1 and CDR2 from the germline V gene are DFQATT and SNEGSKA (reference sequence). This CDR3 spans 12 amino acids. CDR3 DNA sequence: TGCAGTGCGCTAGCGGAGGGAGATACGCAGTATTTT. Its protein product is CSALAEGDTQYF.

The V call is TRBV29-1, the J call TRBJ2-7; TRBD1 matches at 7 bases. Germline CDR1 and CDR2: SQVTM and ANQGSEA. This CDR3 region has 13 residues. V lost 6 bases to trimming and J lost 0 bases; unmatched junction nucleotides: 5. The CDR3: CSVATGYSYEQYF. CDR3 DNA: TGCAGCGTGGCGACAGGGTACTCCTACGAGCAGTACTTC.

This clonotype has more than one count but fewer than ten. The chain combines TRBV4-1 with TRBJ1-4; the D is unclear. The V and J ends lost 5 bases and 2 bases respectively, with 6 bases between them. Germline lookup yields CDR1 MGHRA and CDR2 YSYEKL. CDR3 length: 13 amino acids. The CDR3 bases are TGCGCCAGCAGCGGGGAGACTAATGAAAAACTGTTTTTT. Amino acid sequence: CASSGETNEKLFF.

In this sample, this clonotype turned up many times. This chain connects TRBV12-3 or TRBV12-4 to TRBJ2-1, with no clear D. V dropped 6 bases and J dropped 5 bases, with 14 bases sitting between them. The CDR3 runs 14 residues. The CDR3 DNA sequence: TGTGCCAGCAGCTTGGGAACTACCCACAATGAGCAGTTCTTC. As protein: CASSLGTTHNEQFF.

This chain connects TRBV6-5 to TRBJ2-7; 11 nucleotides agree with TRBD2. The J segment lost 5 bases and the V segment lost 4 bases, leaving 7 bases of the junction unmatched. Germline V gene lookup returns CDR1 MNHEY and CDR2 SVGAGI. This CDR3 comprises 15 residues. The CDR3 nucleotides are TGTGCCAGCAGTTCCATTAGCGGGGGGGGAAACGAGCAGTACTTC. Its protein product is CASSSISGGGNEQYF.